The rows below give T cell receptor beta chains drawn from one sample of a study of vaccination and CD4 T cells after COVID-19. The antigens for these receptors are not known. TCRdb re-analysed the PCR reads in MiXCR, keeping a single row per CDR3 protein. The sample has 11,000 to 15,000 distinct CDR3 sequences; under 45% are singletons. The material sequenced was cultured CD4+ T cells from blood. These receptors were taken from a human donor with COVID-19. Both conserved end residues are part of each CDR3. Fields, in order: V gene, D gene, J gene, clone size, CDR3 DNA, CDR3 protein. The D gene is left open where the match is weak. Only some rows state a clone size, as once, few, many or a class for expanded clones.

V: TRBV27
D: NA
J: TRBJ1-1
size: NA
DNA: TGTGCCAGCAGCTCCACGCGACAACTGGCTGGGAACACTGAAGCTTTCTTT
CDR3: CASSSTRQLAGNTEAFF

V: TRBV25-1
D: NA
J: TRBJ1-2
size: NA
DNA: TGTGCCAGCAGTGACCAGGGGTCACCCCTCTATGGCTACACCTTC
CDR3: CASSDQGSPLYGYTF

V: TRBV28
D: TRBD2
J: TRBJ2-7
size: NA
DNA: TGTGCCAGCAGTTTAGCGGGGGGCACCCGCGAGCAGTACTTC
CDR3: CASSLAGGTREQYF

V: TRBV21-1
D: NA
J: TRBJ2-1
size: NA
DNA: TGTGCCAGCACCGAACCGTGGCTGAAGATGTACAATGAGCAGTTCTTC
CDR3: CASTEPWLKMYNEQFF

V: TRBV20-1
D: NA
J: TRBJ1-2
size: NA
DNA: TGCAGTGCTAGAGATTTCCGCAAATATGGCTACACCTTC
CDR3: CSARDFRKYGYTF

V: TRBV10-1
D: NA
J: TRBJ1-3
size: NA
DNA: TGCGCCAGCAGTGAGTCCGGGGGGCCTGGAAACACCATATATTTT
CDR3: CASSESGGPGNTIYF

V: TRBV7-2
D: TRBD1
J: TRBJ1-2
size: NA
DNA: TGTGCCAGCAGCCCCTACAGGGGTGGAAATGGCTACACCTTC
CDR3: CASSPYRGGNGYTF

V: TRBV24-1
D: NA
J: TRBJ2-3
size: NA
DNA: TGTGCCACCAGTGATCGCCCGAGAGATACGCAGTATTTT
CDR3: CATSDRPRDTQYF

V: TRBV27
D: TRBD1
J: TRBJ1-5
size: medium-sized
DNA: TGTGCCAGCAGTTCCGGGACAGATAGCAATCAGCCCCAGCATTTT
CDR3: CASSSGTDSNQPQHF

V: TRBV20-1
D: NA
J: TRBJ1-2
size: NA
DNA: TGCAGTGCTGGTGGAGCCAGTCTCACTGACTATGGCTACACCTTC
CDR3: CSAGGASLTDYGYTF

V: TRBV7-2
D: NA
J: TRBJ1-5
size: medium-sized
DNA: TGTGCCAGCAGCTTACGCGCGGCAGGGGATGGCAATCAGCCCCAGCATTTT
CDR3: CASSLRAAGDGNQPQHF

V: TRBV11-2
D: TRBD1
J: TRBJ2-2
size: few
DNA: TGTGCCAGCAGCCCAATTCAAGGGGGCTACGGCGGGGAGCTGTTTTTT
CDR3: CASSPIQGGYGGELFF

V: TRBV19
D: NA
J: TRBJ2-3
size: NA
DNA: TGTGCCAGTAGTAGTAGTAGGACAGCCGGAGGGACAGATACGCAGTATTTT
CDR3: CASSSSRTAGGTDTQYF

V: TRBV6-1
D: NA
J: TRBJ1-5
size: NA
DNA: TGTGCCAGCAGCCAGGGCAGTAGCAATCAGCCCCAGCATTTT
CDR3: CASSQGSSNQPQHF

V: TRBV19
D: TRBD1
J: TRBJ1-2
size: NA
DNA: TGTGCCAGTAGGGTCCAGGACAGGAACTATGGCTACACCTTC
CDR3: CASRVQDRNYGYTF

V: TRBV15
D: NA
J: TRBJ1-3
size: few
DNA: TGTGCCACCAGCAGGCAGACAGGTTCTGGAAACACCATATATTTT
CDR3: CATSRQTGSGNTIYF

V: TRBV2
D: NA
J: TRBJ1-5
size: NA
DNA: TGTGCCAGCAGGACCGATACAGGACAGCCCCAGCATTTT
CDR3: CASRTDTGQPQHF

V: TRBV11-2
D: NA
J: TRBJ2-7
size: NA
DNA: TGTGCCAGCAGATCAGGAGCCAGCGAGCAGTACTTC
CDR3: CASRSGASEQYF

V: TRBV6-1
D: TRBD1
J: TRBJ2-7
size: NA
DNA: TGTGCCAGCAGTGTGACAGGACAGGGTTCCTACGAGCAGTACTTC
CDR3: CASSVTGQGSYEQYF

V: TRBV7-2
D: NA
J: TRBJ2-5
size: NA
DNA: TGTGCCAGCAGCTTAGTCGACCGCTCTCAAGAGACCCAGTACTTC
CDR3: CASSLVDRSQETQYF

V: TRBV10-1
D: NA
J: TRBJ1-3
size: few
DNA: TGCGCCAGCGGGGGGGGACACACCATATATTTT
CDR3: CASGGGHTIYF

V: TRBV28
D: TRBD1
J: TRBJ1-6
size: NA
DNA: TGTGCCAGCAGTACCCTTGGACAGGGGAGCAAATCACCCCTCCACTTT
CDR3: CASSTLGQGSKSPLHF

V: TRBV6-5
D: NA
J: TRBJ2-7
size: few
DNA: TGTGCCAGCAGTTATGTAGGGGAGCAGTACTTC
CDR3: CASSYVGEQYF

V: TRBV6-2/TRBV6-3
D: TRBD1
J: TRBJ2-7
size: few
DNA: TGTGCCAGCAGGTCCGTACAGGGGCCCCCCTACGAGCAGTACTTC
CDR3: CASRSVQGPPYEQYF

V: TRBV7-2
D: TRBD1
J: TRBJ1-6
size: few
DNA: TGTGCCAGCAGCATAGGGACAGGGAGGGGTAATTCACCCCTCCACTTT
CDR3: CASSIGTGRGNSPLHF

V: TRBV20-1
D: NA
J: TRBJ1-1
size: few
DNA: TGCAGTTGCCAGGGAAGGTATGAAGCTTTCTTT
CDR3: CSCQGRYEAFF

V: TRBV10-1
D: NA
J: TRBJ1-1
size: NA
DNA: TGCGCCAGCAGTGAAGCGCTGGGGTCGGTTACTGAAGCTTTCTTT
CDR3: CASSEALGSVTEAFF

V: TRBV19
D: TRBD1
J: TRBJ2-2
size: once
DNA: TGTGCCAGTAGTATACAGGGGGCTAACACCGGGGAGCTGTTTTTT
CDR3: CASSIQGANTGELFF

V: TRBV12-3/TRBV12-4
D: TRBD2
J: TRBJ2-4
size: NA
DNA: TGTGCCAGCAGAATCGGGGGGGCCAAAAACATTCAGTACTTC
CDR3: CASRIGGAKNIQYF

V: TRBV7-3
D: TRBD1
J: TRBJ2-2
size: NA
DNA: TGTGCCAGCAGCTTTTTTACAGGGGGCGGGACCGGGGAGCTGTTTTTT
CDR3: CASSFFTGGGTGELFF

V: TRBV19
D: NA
J: TRBJ1-2
size: medium-sized
DNA: TGTGCCAGTAGTACACAGGGATCTAACTATGGCTACACCTTC
CDR3: CASSTQGSNYGYTF

V: TRBV7-9
D: NA
J: TRBJ1-3
size: few
DNA: TGTGCCAGCAGCTTCGACCTAAGCTCTGGAAACACCATATATTTT
CDR3: CASSFDLSSGNTIYF

V: TRBV11-3
D: NA
J: TRBJ2-7
size: NA
DNA: TGTGCCAGCACCTTCAGGGGGGGGACCTACGAGCAGTACTTC
CDR3: CASTFRGGTYEQYF

V: TRBV12-3/TRBV12-4
D: TRBD1
J: TRBJ2-1
size: NA
DNA: TGTGCCAGCAGTTTAGTTAGGACAGGGGGCTATGAGCAGTTCTTC
CDR3: CASSLVRTGGYEQFF

V: TRBV5-8
D: NA
J: TRBJ2-7
size: NA
DNA: TGTGCCAGCAGTTGGGACCGCTCCTACGAGCAGTACTTC
CDR3: CASSWDRSYEQYF

V: TRBV6-1
D: TRBD1
J: TRBJ2-7
size: few
DNA: TGTGCCAGCACCTCACAGGGGGCCGGGGAGCAGTACTTC
CDR3: CASTSQGAGEQYF

V: TRBV5-6
D: NA
J: TRBJ2-5
size: NA
DNA: TGTGCCAGCAGCTTGGCCTGGGAGACCCAGTACTTC
CDR3: CASSLAWETQYF

V: TRBV7-9
D: NA
J: TRBJ1-4
size: NA
DNA: TGTGCCAGCAGCTCATGGACGGCCGGTAATGAAAAACTGTTTTTT
CDR3: CASSSWTAGNEKLFF

V: TRBV28
D: NA
J: TRBJ2-5
size: NA
DNA: TGTGCCAGCAGTTTAAACAGGGTAGAGACCCAGTACTTC
CDR3: CASSLNRVETQYF

V: TRBV7-2
D: NA
J: TRBJ2-1
size: NA
DNA: TGTGCCAGCAGCTTAGGGGGGGGCGGGGGCAATGAGCAGTTCTTC
CDR3: CASSLGGGGGNEQFF

V: TRBV12-3/TRBV12-4
D: NA
J: TRBJ1-6
size: few
DNA: TGTGCCAGCAGTTTCGGCAGGCGCTCTCTTATGTCCCTCCACTTT
CDR3: CASSFGRRSLMSLHF